A selection of T cell receptor beta chains follows, all from one sample in a study of control samples from healthy donors and cancer patients. TCRdb's copy holds only in-frame clones and misses some; the assay was immunoSEQ multiplex PCR. The top ten hold around 2.5% of the sample, which has some 120,000 clones, around 90% seen once. The sequencing sample was made of blood. The receptor set was obtained from a woman in her seventies in good health. The CDR3 runs from the conserved cysteine through the conserved F or W.

v_gene: TRBV7-9
j_gene: TRBJ1-3
CDR3aa: CASSLGDRSHSGNTIYF

v_gene: TRBV9
j_gene: TRBJ1-6
CDR3aa: CASSRDRGLNSPLHF

v_gene: TRBV7-8
j_gene: TRBJ2-5
CDR3aa: CASSLALLAGGGARETQYF

v_gene: TRBV19
j_gene: TRBJ1-4
CDR3aa: CASSHRGGTNEKLFF

v_gene: TRBV7-2
j_gene: TRBJ2-1
CDR3aa: CASSLWRGVVTDEQFF

v_gene: TRBV5-6
j_gene: TRBJ1-6
CDR3aa: CASSSGVSPLHF

v_gene: TRBV29-1
j_gene: TRBJ1-3
CDR3aa: CSGWADGNTIYF

v_gene: TRBV10-3
j_gene: TRBJ1-2
CDR3aa: CAISDGHYGYTF

v_gene: TRBV9
j_gene: TRBJ1-2
CDR3aa: CASSVEGNSIYTF

v_gene: TRBV3-1/TRBV3-2
j_gene: TRBJ1-2
CDR3aa: CASSLPGQGNGYTF

v_gene: TRBV2
j_gene: TRBJ1-1
CDR3aa: CATRAREGNTEAFF

v_gene: TRBV25-1
j_gene: TRBJ1-2
CDR3aa: CASSEGQGVRGYTF

v_gene: TRBV5-5
j_gene: TRBJ1-2
CDR3aa: CASTPLGVSYGYTF

v_gene: TRBV5-8
j_gene: TRBJ1-6
CDR3aa: CASTQQGVYNSPLHF

v_gene: TRBV27
j_gene: TRBJ2-7
CDR3aa: CASSLRASSYEQYF

v_gene: TRBV19
j_gene: TRBJ1-5
CDR3aa: CASSTLRAVQPQHF

v_gene: TRBV7-6
j_gene: TRBJ1-1
CDR3aa: CASSRDMNTEAFF

v_gene: TRBV27
j_gene: TRBJ1-4
CDR3aa: CASSPRRGGEKLFF

v_gene: TRBV9
j_gene: TRBJ2-1
CDR3aa: CASSLRDPFSEQFF

v_gene: TRBV21-1
j_gene: TRBJ1-6
CDR3aa: CASREHCSEARSPPLHF

v_gene: TRBV12-3/TRBV12-4
j_gene: TRBJ1-1
CDR3aa: CASSPLRGAEAFF

v_gene: TRBV20-1
j_gene: TRBJ1-2
CDR3aa: CSARDWGYTF

v_gene: TRBV15
j_gene: TRBJ2-5
CDR3aa: CATSRPTTGQETQYF

v_gene: TRBV5-1
j_gene: TRBJ1-1
CDR3aa: CASSSLQGMDEAFF

v_gene: TRBV6-5
j_gene: TRBJ1-5
CDR3aa: CASSTSQGARQPQHF

v_gene: TRBV12-3/TRBV12-4
j_gene: TRBJ2-1
CDR3aa: CASRQTGDGEQFF

v_gene: TRBV7-2
j_gene: TRBJ1-5
CDR3aa: CASSLRTGKYQPQHF

v_gene: TRBV5-1
j_gene: TRBJ2-7
CDR3aa: CASSLDPPTGPYYEQYF

v_gene: TRBV19
j_gene: TRBJ2-2
CDR3aa: CASSIGLAGDTGELFF

v_gene: TRBV7-8
j_gene: TRBJ2-6
CDR3aa: CASSLARDRVPGANVLTF

v_gene: TRBV19
j_gene: TRBJ1-5
CDR3aa: CASTTTGDQPQHF

v_gene: TRBV29-1
j_gene: TRBJ2-5
CDR3aa: CSVQGVYSVQGDRETQYF

v_gene: TRBV24-1
j_gene: TRBJ1-1
CDR3aa: CATSDATGGNTEAFF

v_gene: TRBV29-1
j_gene: TRBJ2-4
CDR3aa: CSVGGVANIQYF

v_gene: TRBV29-1
j_gene: TRBJ2-7
CDR3aa: CSVGTGSYEQYF

v_gene: TRBV5-1
j_gene: TRBJ2-1
CDR3aa: CASSLSETRGNEQFF

v_gene: TRBV21-1
j_gene: TRBJ2-6
CDR3aa: CASSSHYPPQGKGLSGANVLTF

v_gene: TRBV2
j_gene: TRBJ1-6
CDR3aa: CASSVSGRTPLHF

v_gene: TRBV11-3
j_gene: TRBJ1-3
CDR3aa: CASSPALCEGGGGNTIYF

v_gene: TRBV2
j_gene: TRBJ1-1
CDR3aa: CASSVIGGTEAFF

v_gene: TRBV5-8
j_gene: TRBJ1-6
CDR3aa: CASTQFPTLHF

v_gene: TRBV5-8
j_gene: TRBJ1-1
CDR3aa: CASSAGPRREAFF

v_gene: TRBV25-1
j_gene: TRBJ2-7
CDR3aa: CASSDASGIYEQYF

v_gene: TRBV5-4
j_gene: TRBJ1-3
CDR3aa: CASSPDRTTGNTIYF

v_gene: TRBV7-2
j_gene: TRBJ2-7
CDR3aa: CASSPSYEQYF